Below, 20 T cell receptor beta chains from the same sample are listed, as sequenced in a study of cytomegalovirus exposure and HLA in healthy donors. PCR used 60 Vbeta primers and 13 Jbeta primers. Data came from immunoSEQ multiplex PCR; TCRdb stores just in-frame clones and leaves some out. The sample lists around 61,000 clones; roughly 83% were seen once. Specimen: PBMCs. The receptors were sampled from a man aged 40-49 years in good health and CMV-seronegative.

The rearrangement uses TRBV5-1 and TRBJ1-2; D may be TRBD1 (5 bases). The CDR3 consists of 13 residues. CDR1 is SGHRS, CDR2 YFSETQ, per germline. Trimming took off 5 bases at V and 8 bases at J, with 16 bases between the two ends. CDR3 sequence: CASSFVPGQGYTF. The CDR3 bases are TGCGCCAGCAGTTTTGTGCCAGGGCAAGGCTACACCTTC.

The gene calls are TRBV4-2 and TRBJ1-2; D uncertain. V lost 1 base and J 4 bases, leaving 16 bases between the germline ends. Germline V CDR1 and CDR2: LGHNA, YNFKEQ. The CDR3 is 16 amino acids. In DNA, the CDR3 is TGTGCCAGCAGCCAAGGGACTGCTGAAAACACCTATGGCTACACCTTC. This codes for CASSQGTAENTYGYTF.

This chain's CDR3 is CASSPDRAIDNEQFF. CDR3 in DNA: TGTGCCAGCAGTCCGGACAGGGCCATTGACAATGAGCAGTTCTTC. The chain carries TRBV27 and TRBJ2-1; TRBD1 agrees at 8 bases. CDR3 size: 15 residues. The trim removed 5 bases at V and 5 bases at J, leaving 8 bases unmatched. The germline CDR1 and CDR2 sequences are MNHEY and SMNVEV (reference sequence).

DNA for the CDR3: TGTGCCAGCAAACCGGGACAACTCCCCTATGGCTACACCTTC. Encoded protein: CASKPGQLPYGYTF. The chain joins TRBV2 to TRBJ1-2, with D possibly being TRBD1 (6 bases). The CDR3 extends over 14 amino acids. Trimming pared 7 bases from V and 4 bases from J, leaving 16 bases between. Germline CDR1 and CDR2: SNHLY and FYNNEI.

V usage is TRBV4-2 and J usage is TRBJ2-7, with 12 bases identical to TRBD2. The germline CDR1 and CDR2 sequences are LGHNA and YNFKEQ. The CDR3 contains 14 residues. CDR3 sequence reads: CASSQDGLAGGLAV. The CDR3 nucleotides are TGTGCCAGCAGCCAAGACGGGCTAGCGGGGGGGCTCGCCGTC.

J is TRBJ1-5 and V is TRBV4-3, with TRBD1 as a possible D gene (5 bases). CDR1 and CDR2 (germline): LGHNA, YSLEER. CDR3 length: 15 amino acids. V lost 8 bases and J 2 bases, leaving 16 bases between the germline ends. The CDR3 here is CASAEFVTGNQPQHF. In nucleotides, the CDR3 is TGCGCCAGCGCAGAGTTCGTGACAGGCAATCAGCCCCAGCATTTT.

The chain carries TRBV9 and TRBJ1-1; D is undetermined. The CDR3 is 12 amino acids. Trimming removed 4 bases at V and 4 bases at J, with 8 bases between. CDR1 SGDLS and CDR2 YYNGEE come from the germline V gene. The CDR3, as DNA: TGTGCCAGCAGCCCCCCGAGCACTGAAGCTTTCTTT. Its translation is CASSPPSTEAFF.

There are a few counts of this clone. The chain links TRBV7-9 to TRBJ1-5; maybe TRBD1 (5 bases). V shed 0 bases and J shed 3 bases, with 6 bases lying between them. The CDR3 covers 14 residues. CDR1 SEHNR and CDR2 FQNEAQ come from the germline V gene (reference sequence). The DNA for the CDR3 is TGTGCCAGCAGCTTAGCTGGGGCCAATCAGCCCCAGCATTTT. Translating it yields CASSLAGANQPQHF.

This chain connects TRBV27 to TRBJ2-3, with TRBD2 as a possible D gene (5 bases). V lost 5 bases and J 0 bases, leaving 21 bases between the germline ends. CDR3 size: 18 residues. The germline gives CDR1 MNHEY, CDR2 SMNVEV (reference sequence). CDR3: CASSPIGGRRISTDTQYF. CDR3 sequence (DNA): TGTGCCAGCAGTCCGATCGGCGGGCGGCGGATTAGCACAGATACGCAGTATTTT.

This clone has more than one count but fewer than ten. The J gene is TRBJ1-1, the V gene TRBV4-3; 7 nucleotides line up with TRBD1. Germline V gene sequence: CDR1 LGHNA, CDR2 YSLEER. V gave up 4 bases and J gave up 0 bases; unmatched junction bases: 5. There are 15 residues in the CDR3. The CDR3 DNA sequence: TGCGCCAGCAGCCTCTTACAGGGGATGAACACTGAAGCTTTCTTT. It yields the protein CASSLLQGMNTEAFF.

This clone came up once. The genes are TRBV7-2 and TRBJ2-1, with 10 bases lining up with TRBD1. Germline V lookup: CDR1 SGHTA, CDR2 FQGNSA. The ends lost 5 bases at V and 7 bases at J; junction bases unmatched: 11. This CDR3 region has 16 residues. The chain's CDR3 is CASSKKTGGAYNEQFF. The CDR3 DNA reads as TGTGCCAGCAGCAAAAAGACAGGGGGCGCGTATAATGAGCAGTTCTTC.

The chain is built from TRBV10-3 and TRBJ2-7; D is perhaps TRBD1 (5 bases). Trimming shortened V by 3 bases and J by 0 bases, and 12 bases separated the two germline ends. The CDR3 sequence is 15 residues long. The germline CDR1 and CDR2 sequences are ENHRY and SYGVKD. In DNA, the CDR3 is TGTGCCATCAGTGACCAGGGTAAAACCTCCTACGAGCAGTACGTC. It codes for CAISDQGKTSYEQYV.

The chain carries TRBV27 and TRBJ1-1, with unresolved D. Trimming cost V 2 bases and J 6 bases, with 19 bases left between them. Looked up from germline, CDR1 is MNHEY and CDR2 is SMNVEV (reference sequence). This CDR3 has 16 residues. This CDR3 reads CASSLGFGIFGAEAFF. DNA of the CDR3: TGTGCCAGCAGTTTAGGTTTCGGGATTTTCGGCGCTGAAGCTTTCTTT.

The chain links TRBV1 to TRBJ1-6. TRBV1 is reported as a pseudogene. The length of the CDR3 is 12 residues. The CDR3: CTSFVRNSPLHF. In DNA form, the CDR3 reads TGCACCAGCTTTGTGAGGAATTCACCCCTCCACTTT.

This clone occurred once. J is TRBJ2-3 and V is TRBV28; no definite D call. Trimming took off 3 bases at V and 0 bases at J, with 10 bases between the two ends. This CDR3 has 15 amino acids. Per germline, CDR1 MDHEN and CDR2 SYDVKM. CDR3 bases: TGTGCCAGCAGTTTTCGAGGTTCTAGCACAGATACGCAGTATTTT. This encodes CASSFRGSSTDTQYF.

This clone was detected a few times. This chain links TRBV9 with TRBJ2-1; TRBD2 aligns across 10 bases. The CDR3 loop spans 17 amino acids. The trim removed 0 bases at V and 3 bases at J, leaving 6 bases unmatched. CDR1 SGDLS and CDR2 YYNGEE come from the germline V gene. CDR3 DNA: TGTGCCAGCAGCGTAGCCGTAGCGGGGGGCAACTACAATGAGCAGTTCTTC. Translation gives CASSVAVAGGNYNEQFF. Full variable domain (rest looked up from reference TRBV9 and TRBJ2-1): DSGVTQTPKHLITATGQRVTLRCSPRSGDLSVYWYQQSLDQGLQFLIQYYNGEERAKGNILERFSAQQFPDLHSELNLSSLELGDSALYFCASSVAVAGGNYNEQFFGPGTRLTVL.

The genes are TRBV19 and TRBJ1-1; D is undetermined. The CDR3 is made up of 16 amino acids. V was clipped by 3 bases and J by 5 bases, with 19 bases between them. Germline V gene sequence: CDR1 LNHDA, CDR2 SQIVND (reference sequence). This CDR3 is CASSMWAGVRGTEAFF. CDR3 coding DNA: TGTGCCAGTAGTATGTGGGCAGGAGTTAGAGGGACTGAAGCTTTCTTT.

The chain links TRBV27 to TRBJ2-2, with D maybe TRBD2 (6 bases). V dropped 2 bases and J dropped 5 bases, with 12 bases sitting between them. Germline V gene lookup returns CDR1 MNHEY and CDR2 SMNVEV (reference sequence). The CDR3 length is 15 residues. CDR3 nucleotide sequence: TGTGCCAGCAGTTTAATGGGACTTAATACCGGGGAGCTGTTTTTT. Its translation is CASSLMGLNTGELFF.

The gene calls are TRBV7-9 and TRBJ1-1; 7 bases are shared with TRBD1. V was clipped by 4 bases and J by 2 bases; unmatched bases: 7. The CDR3 contains 15 residues. The V gene's germline CDR1 is SEHNR and CDR2 FQNEAQ (reference sequence). The CDR3 DNA reads TGTGCCAGCAGCTGGCGAGAGGGGGCTAACACTGAAGCTTTCTTT. This translates into CASSWREGANTEAFF. The full variable domain, with the rest looked up from reference TRBV7-9 and TRBJ1-1, is DTGVSQNPRHKITKRGQNVTFRCDPISEHNRLYWYRQTLGQGPEFLTYFQNEAQLEKSRLLSDRFSAERPKGSFSTLEIQRTEQGDSAMYLCASSWREGANTEAFFGQGTRLTVV.

This clone appeared a few times. The chain combines TRBV9 with TRBJ1-1; D ambiguous. V was clipped by 2 bases and J by 4 bases, with 9 bases between them. Per germline, CDR1 SGDLS and CDR2 YYNGEE. CDR3 size: 13 residues. This CDR3 is CASSVSGATEAFF. In DNA, the CDR3 is TGTGCCAGCAGCGTCTCAGGTGCCACTGAAGCTTTCTTT. The whole variable domain, remainder taken from reference TRBV9 and TRBJ1-1, is DSGVTQTPKHLITATGQRVTLRCSPRSGDLSVYWYQQSLDQGLQFLIQYYNGEERAKGNILERFSAQQFPDLHSELNLSSLELGDSALYFCASSVSGATEAFFGQGTRLTVV.